The subject of this entry is one T cell receptor (beta chain). This CDR3 contains 15 residues. The germline V gene has CDR1 SGHRS and CDR2 YFSETQ. V was cut by 0 bases and J by 3 bases, with 13 bases left in between. This specimen comes from a study of control samples from healthy donors and cancer patients. Libraries were prepared by immunoSEQ multiplex PCR; TCRdb keeps only in-frame clonotypes and omits some of them. The repertoire holds 90,000 or so clones, approximately 91% seen once, with 7.6% in the top ten. This TCR came from a woman aged 60-75 years in good health. The specimen was blood. The chain is built from TRBV5-1 and TRBJ2-7; TRBD1 is a possible D gene (6 bases). The CDR3 sequence is CASSLADRSIYEQYF. The DNA of the CDR3 is TGCGCCAGCAGCTTGGCAGACAGGAGTATCTACGAGCAGTACTTC.